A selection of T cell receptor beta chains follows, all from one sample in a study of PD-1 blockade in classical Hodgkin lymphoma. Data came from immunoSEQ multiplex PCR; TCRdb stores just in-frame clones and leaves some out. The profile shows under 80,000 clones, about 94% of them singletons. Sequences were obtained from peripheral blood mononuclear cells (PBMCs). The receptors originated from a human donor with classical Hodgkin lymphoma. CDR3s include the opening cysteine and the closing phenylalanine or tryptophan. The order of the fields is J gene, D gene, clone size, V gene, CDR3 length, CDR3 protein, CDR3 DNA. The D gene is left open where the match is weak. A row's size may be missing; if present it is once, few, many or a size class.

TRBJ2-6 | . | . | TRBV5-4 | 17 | CASSGIIRTSGANVLTF | TGTGCCAGCAGCGGTATCATACGGACCTCTGGGGCCAACGTCCTGACTTTC
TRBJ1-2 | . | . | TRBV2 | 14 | CASRGDFFGDGYTF | TGTGCCAGCAGGGGGGACTTCTTTGGTGATGGCTACACCTTC
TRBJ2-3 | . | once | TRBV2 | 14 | CASSEGLAGDTQYF | TGTGCCAGCAGTGAGGGGCTAGCCGGAGATACGCAGTATTTT
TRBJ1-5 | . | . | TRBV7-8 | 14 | CASSLTGLNQPQHF | TGTGCCAGCAGCTTAACGGGCCTGAATCAGCCCCAGCATTTT
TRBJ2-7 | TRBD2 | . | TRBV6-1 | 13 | CASIRPGRDEQYF | TGTGCCAGCATCCGGCCAGGGAGGGACGAGCAGTACTTC
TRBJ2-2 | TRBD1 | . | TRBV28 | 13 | CASITGGTGELFF | TGTGCCAGTATCACAGGGGGCACCGGGGAGCTGTTTTTT
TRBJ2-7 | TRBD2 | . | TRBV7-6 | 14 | CASSEGAGEYEQYF | TGTGCCAGCAGCGAAGGGGCGGGAGAGTACGAGCAGTACTTC
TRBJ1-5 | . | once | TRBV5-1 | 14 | CASSTDGGNQPQHF | TGCGCCAGCAGCACGGACGGAGGCAATCAGCCCCAGCATTTT
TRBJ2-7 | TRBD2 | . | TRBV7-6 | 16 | CASSSKLTSGSYEQYF | TGTGCCAGCAGCTCCAAATTGACTAGCGGGAGTTACGAGCAGTACTTC
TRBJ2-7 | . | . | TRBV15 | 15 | CATSRGFQGAYEQYF | TGTGCCACCAGCAGGGGCTTCCAAGGCGCCTACGAGCAGTACTTC
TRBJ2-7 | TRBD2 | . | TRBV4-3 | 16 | CASSQDYSGGPREQYF | TGCGCCAGCAGCCAAGATTATTCGGGAGGGCCGAGGGAGCAGTACTTC
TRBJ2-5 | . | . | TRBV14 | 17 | CASSPHIPSRYQETQYF | TGTGCCAGCAGCCCCCACATCCCCAGCAGGTACCAAGAGACCCAGTACTTC
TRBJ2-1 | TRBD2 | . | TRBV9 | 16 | CASSASGRGSYNEQFF | TGTGCCAGCAGTGCGAGCGGGAGAGGATCCTACAATGAGCAGTTCTTC
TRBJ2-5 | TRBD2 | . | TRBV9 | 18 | CASSAQLNYGGAGETQYF | TGTGCCAGCAGCGCACAACTAAACTACGGGGGGGCCGGGGAGACCCAGTACTTC
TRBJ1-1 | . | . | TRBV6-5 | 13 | CASSQAGGSTAFF | TGTGCCAGCAGCCAGGCGGGGGGTAGTACGGCTTTCTTT
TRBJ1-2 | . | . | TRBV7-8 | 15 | CASSLGLKVNYGYTF | TGTGCCAGCAGCTTAGGACTCAAGGTGAACTATGGCTACACCTTC
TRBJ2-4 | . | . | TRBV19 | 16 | CASSIVGGKAKNIQYF | TGTGCCAGTAGTATAGTAGGGGGGAAGGCCAAAAACATTCAGTACTTC
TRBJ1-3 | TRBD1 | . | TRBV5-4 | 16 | CASSRRDSRFGNTIYF | TGTGCCAGCAGCCGCCGGGACAGCAGGTTTGGAAACACCATATATTTT
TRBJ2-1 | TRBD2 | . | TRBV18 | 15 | CASSPSGRVYNEQFF | TGTGCCAGCTCACCTAGCGGGAGGGTCTACAATGAGCAGTTCTTC
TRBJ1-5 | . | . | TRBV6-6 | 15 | CASSYSGQSVQPQHF | TGTGCCAGCAGTTACTCTGGGCAGTCTGTTCAGCCCCAGCATTTT
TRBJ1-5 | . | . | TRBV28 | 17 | CASSLLFGTVSNQPQHF | TGTGCCAGCAGTTTATTATTTGGCACCGTTAGCAATCAGCCCCAGCATTTT
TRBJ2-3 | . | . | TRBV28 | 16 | CASSPIGRGPHDTQYF | TGTGCCAGCAGCCCGATCGGCAGGGGCCCGCACGATACGCAGTATTTT